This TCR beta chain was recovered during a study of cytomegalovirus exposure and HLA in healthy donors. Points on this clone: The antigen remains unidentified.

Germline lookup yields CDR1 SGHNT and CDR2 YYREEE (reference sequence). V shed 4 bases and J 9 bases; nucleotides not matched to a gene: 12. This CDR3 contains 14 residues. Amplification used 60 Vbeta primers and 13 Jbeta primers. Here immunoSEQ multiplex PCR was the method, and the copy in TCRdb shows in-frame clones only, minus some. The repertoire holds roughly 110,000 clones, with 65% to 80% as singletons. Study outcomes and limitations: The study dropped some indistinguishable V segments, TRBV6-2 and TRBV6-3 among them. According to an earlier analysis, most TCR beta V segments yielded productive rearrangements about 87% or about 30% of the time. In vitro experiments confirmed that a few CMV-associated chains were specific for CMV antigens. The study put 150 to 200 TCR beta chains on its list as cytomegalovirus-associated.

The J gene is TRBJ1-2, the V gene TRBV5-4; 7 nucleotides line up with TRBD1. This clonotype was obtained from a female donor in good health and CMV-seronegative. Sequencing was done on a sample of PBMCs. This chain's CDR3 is CASSIGTDDSSYTF. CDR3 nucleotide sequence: TGTGCCAGCAGCATAGGGACAGACGATTCGAGCTACACCTTC. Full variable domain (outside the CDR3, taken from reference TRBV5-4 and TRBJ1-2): ETGVTQSPTHLIKTRGQQVTLRCSSQSGHNTVSWYQQALGQGPQFIFQYYREEENGRGNFPPRFSGLQFPNYSSELNVNALELDDSALYLCASSIGTDDSSYTFGSGTRLTVV.